This T cell receptor beta chain is from a study of CD8 T cells in Susac syndrome. Reverse transcription used roughly 0.45 to 1 ug RNA and random hexamers. TCRdb passed the immunoSEQ multiplex PCR reads through MiXCR, listing each CDR3 protein once. The table lists some 150,000 distinct CDR3 sequences, around 95% of them singletons. The CDR3 is made up of 15 amino acids. CDR1 and CDR2 from the germline V gene are SGHTA and FQGTGA. V dropped 0 bases and J dropped 2 bases, with 10 bases sitting between them. This receptor was taken from a human donor with Susac syndrome. Sequenced material: CD4+ T cells from PBMCs. The rearrangement links TRBV7-3 to TRBJ2-5; D tentatively reads TRBD1 or TRBD2 (5 bases each). DNA for the CDR3: TGTGCCAGCAGCTTAACTCTGGGGGAACAAGAGACCCAGTACTTC. As protein: CASSLTLGEQETQYF.